This entry features one TCR beta chain sequence. Its cognate antigen has yet to be identified. The data derive from a study of cytomegalovirus exposure and HLA in healthy donors (dated by TCRdb to 2017 to 2019). Concerning the study at large: An earlier analysis of some 600 of the donors reported 276 Gb of sequence data and approximately 120 million unique TCR beta sequences obtained from around 190 million T cells. Because of strong linkage in the cohort, five DR-DQ haplotypes were treated as single units for association and clustering. An early release that covered around 590 HLA-typed donors contained around 330 gigabases of sequencing data and approximately 85 million unique TCR sequences. In a later analysis, previously published TCR beta repertoires from hundreds of donors were re-analyzed and high-resolution HLA genotyping was added so that TCR occurrence patterns could be studied. Alongside the repertoire data, information on donor age, sex, ethnicity and CMV serostatus was compiled. The aim of the study was to test whether cataloging public T cell receptors could identify signatures of past pathogen exposure. To decide whether each TCR beta V gene segment behaved as functional or pseudogenic, an earlier analysis of some 540 of the donors relied on high-throughput TCR beta sequencing. The later analysis used no new phenotypic data to find candidate immune exposures, relying instead on TCR beta sequences and their occurrence across donors. Of the roughly 420 genotyped donors, approximately 80% were placed in the genetic ancestry cluster associated with self-reported Caucasian donors. Class I and class II HLA loci were covered by the typing at four-digit resolution. Among 300 to 450 genotyped donors of the cohort, an average of about 240,000 unique TCR beta nucleotide sequences were sequenced per donor, 15% to 20% of them non-productive. A later genetic analysis used genome-wide SNP genotypes for about 65% of the 666 donors, treating that subset as a discovery cohort. The study profiled the T cell repertoires of more than 500 subjects by immunosequencing and related them to cytomegalovirus serostatus. The study combined high-throughput TCR immunosequencing, statistical association of individual TCRs with disease status, and machine learning to predict cytomegalovirus infection status. All discovery cohort repertoires had been generated on a single sequencing platform. Typing coverage differed by locus: A, B, C, DRB1 and DQB1 were typed in about 620-640 donors, DQA1 in around 500, DPA1 in some 610, and DPB1 in 400 to 480. In addition to the first cohort of approximately 670 subjects, a separate validation cohort of approximately 110 different subjects was used. The paper as a whole reports these results and caveats: A later genetic analysis reported fewer N-insertions in productive TCRs among donors in an Asian-associated ancestry cluster than the approximately 670-donor mean. Across donors, most TCR sequences were observed very rarely, whereas some public TCRs were present in many individuals. Linkage disequilibrium might explain the correlated functional status among segregating V segments, but an unknown experimental factor could not be ruled out. In vitro tests confirmed that three of the cytomegalovirus-associated TCR beta chains recognize cytomegalovirus antigens. Most CMV-associated TCR beta chains appeared to be HLA-restricted in a later analysis, and the HLA associations seemed to be driven largely by CMV exposure. The only immune exposure information available for the cohort was CMV serostatus. When HLA alleles, especially DR and DQ, strongly co-occurred, attributing TCR associations to individual alleles was difficult. The sequencing pipeline was judged likely to have produced a cluster of highly shared sequence variants as a technical artifact. A further reported finding was that TCR beta sequences accurately predicted the HLA-A and HLA-B alleles for most subjects in the first cohort. According to a later analysis, TCR association rates differed among HLA loci, with DRB1 alleles showing the most associated TCRs and HLA-C alleles showing the fewest. In both the original and validation cohorts, the classifier was reported to diagnose cytomegalovirus status with high specificity and sensitivity. Some IMGT-functional V segments, including TRBV6-2 and TRBV6-3, could not be distinguished by the 87-base-pair reads and were therefore excluded. According to the authors, the approach could potentially be generalized to other disease states and immunological phenotypes. V-gene and J-gene trimming of TCR beta chains was associated with a missense DCLRE1C variant in a later genetic analysis, and the association was replicated in an independent cohort. At a false discovery rate of 0.05, a later analysis linked under 20,000 TCR beta sequences to specific HLA alleles. Presence/absence analyses assumed roughly uniform sequencing depth across donors, an assumption that may not hold. Because some donors lacked HLA typing at each locus, the association tests relied only on the typed subset. Broadly in line with IMGT annotations, most TCR beta V segments showed up in productive rearrangements about 90% or about 30% of the time in an earlier analysis of 587 of the donors. In a later analysis, several top co-occurrence clusters were reported to appear linked to parvovirus B19, influenza, CMV and Epstein-Barr virus. The earlier analysis of about 600 of the donors excluded 15 to 20 rarely observed V segments, including chromosome 9 orphons, because counts were too low. In the study, 164 TCR beta chains were listed as associated with cytomegalovirus. Only TCR beta chains were sequenced in this cohort, and the absence of alpha or paired-chain data limited detectable features. A later analysis found that HLA-associated TCR beta chains were more clonally expanded and had lower generation probabilities than equally common non-associated chains.

Between the V and J ends, shortened by 8 bases and 0 bases respectively, the junction contains 10 bases. Taken from the germline V gene (reference sequence), the CDR1 and CDR2 loops are MNHEY and SMNVEV. There are 13 amino acids in the CDR3, from cysteine to phenylalanine inclusive. Just CDR3 DNA is preserved here, 39 bases in frame from base 1. The library was made by the immunoSEQ multiplex PCR assay. The multiplex PCR relied on a mix of 60 forward primers for TCR Vbeta segments and 13 reverse primers for TCR Jbeta segments. The CDR3 region of rearranged TCR beta genes was amplified from genomic DNA by a multiplex PCR assay. Amplified TCR beta libraries were sequenced as 87-base-pair reads on the Illumina HiSeq System. Concerning the study's data processing: In a later analysis, around 80 million unique TCR beta chains were counted across the approximately 670 repertoires, and roughly 11 million of these chains were shared by at least two donors. To remove PCR and sequencing errors, raw reads were error-corrected and collapsed into unique sequences using a nearest-neighbor algorithm that merged closely related sequences. CDR3 sequences were aligned to IMGT reference sequences to assign V, D and J gene segments. For a sequence to be retained, at least a six-nucleotide match to both a V gene segment and a J gene segment was required. A rearrangement counted as productive if the CDR3 had no stop codons and remained in frame with V and J, and every other rearrangement counted as non-productive. CDR3 was defined by IMGT convention, running from the second conserved V-encoded cysteine to the conserved J-encoded phenylalanine. In an earlier analysis of 500 to 650 of the donors, sequences lacking an unambiguous match to a single V gene segment were excluded. An earlier analysis of 450 to 650 of the donors called V segments functional above 56.7% productive rearrangements and segregating when the between-donor standard deviation exceeded 5%. To diagnose cytomegalovirus status from the catalog of TCR beta chain sequences, a statistical classification framework was built. In a later analysis, TCR nucleotide sequences were compared against IMGT/GENE-DB human TR gene sequences so that V and J genes could be assigned. A later analysis assigned CDR3 sequences and most-parsimonious VDJ recombination scenarios with the TCRdist pipeline. In a later analysis, each TCR beta chain was defined by its CDR3 amino acid sequence together with its V-gene family, and reads without a unique V-gene family were excluded. In a later analysis, 450 to 600 highly shared, low-generation-probability nucleotide sequences were removed to address suspected cross-contamination and a sequencing artifact. A later analysis calculated a clonal expansion index for each public chain from normalized within-repertoire ranks of inferred template counts. In a later analysis, generation probabilities were computed with a VDJ recombination model fitted to out-of-frame rearrangements, and the resulting probabilities were checked against IGoR. Hypergeometric tests were used in a later analysis to score TCR-TCR, TCR-HLA and TCR-CMV co-occurrence, with a repertoire-size bias correction applied to the TCR pairs. To estimate false discovery rates, a later analysis permuted the HLA or CMV assignments 20 times. In a later analysis, co-occurring TCRs were grouped using DBSCAN, and TCRdist sequence similarity was added for clustering within HLA-allele-positive subsets. Repertoires with fewer than 30,000 or more than 120,000 public chains were left out of co-occurrence clustering, as were several repertoires with anomalous nucleotide sharing. TCRdb obtained this table from immuneACCESS and retained in-frame rearrangements with V and J assigned. These tables miss some clones; where compared with another copy, unresolved V genes account for less than half of the shortfall, and the remainder is unexplained. V and J calls and clone size are given by that table; D and trimming were obtained from the DNA. This sample's table contains 90,000 to 120,000 clones. In total, the top ten clones hold 0.5% to 0.7% of the sample.

The cohort comprised around 700 healthy bone marrow donors. At the time of sampling, all cohort members were nominally healthy, though unrecorded immune exposures were likely present. The donor tested CMV seronegative and was one of the 352 seronegative cohort members. A peripheral blood sample was collected from each donor, and TCR beta sequencing was performed on peripheral blood mononuclear cells. The Qiagen DNeasy Blood Extraction Kit was used to extract genomic DNA from the blood cell samples. This clonotype was sampled from a man aged 50-59 years in good health and CMV-seronegative. The sample was PBMCs. The V gene is TRBV27 and the J gene is TRBJ1-2; the D gene assignment is ambiguous. The CDR3 protein sequence reads: CASGSTPNYGYTF. The DNA reads as follows: TGTGCCAGCGGGAGTACCCCTAACTATGGCTACACCTTC.